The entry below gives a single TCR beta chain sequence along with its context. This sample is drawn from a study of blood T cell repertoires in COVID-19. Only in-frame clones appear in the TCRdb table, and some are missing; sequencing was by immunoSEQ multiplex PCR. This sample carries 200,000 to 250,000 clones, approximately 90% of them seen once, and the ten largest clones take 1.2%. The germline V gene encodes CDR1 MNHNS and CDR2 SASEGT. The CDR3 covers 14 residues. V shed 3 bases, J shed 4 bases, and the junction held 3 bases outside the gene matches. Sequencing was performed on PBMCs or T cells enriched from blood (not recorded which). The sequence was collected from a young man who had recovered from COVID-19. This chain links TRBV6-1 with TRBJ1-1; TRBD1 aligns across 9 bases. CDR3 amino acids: CASSEGQGSTEAFF. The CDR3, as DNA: TGTGCCAGCAGTGAGGGACAGGGAAGCACTGAAGCTTTCTTT.